This T cell receptor beta chain was captured by sequencing in a study of CD8+ T cells in alopecia areata (dated by TCRdb to the late 2010s). Background on the whole study: The treated patients, all with moderate-to-severe alopecia areata, were enrolled in an open-label pilot trial of oral tofacitinib given at 5 to 10 mg twice daily. Tofacitinib was administered for 6 to 18 months, and 6 months of follow-up off drug were then conducted to assess delayed response and recurrence. The study used high-throughput TCRbeta sequencing to examine T cell clonal expansion in alopecia areata, in both the C3H/HeJ mouse model and human patients. In humans, TCRbeta sequencing was performed on scalp tissue and on sorted CD4+ and CD8+ peripheral blood T cells from healthy controls and from patients with patchy or totalis/universalis alopecia areata. Patients on tofacitinib were biopsied at baseline and after 4 and 24 weeks of treatment, and several of the patients also had a later scalp biopsy. Clonality in the scalp was compared among normal scalp (n=4), patchy alopecia areata scalp (n=8), and alopecia totalis/universalis scalp (n=8). RNA came from the PAXgene miRNA kit for fixed scalp, the miRNeasy kit for PBMCs, and the RNeasy kit for mouse skin. Amplification of TCRbeta CDR3 regions was done by immunoSEQ multiplex PCR using 35 Vbeta forward primers and 13 Jbeta reverse primers. Study-wide findings and limitations: Shared TCR sequences between patients were less evident than in mice, which may be partly attributable to HLA diversity in the patient population. Unlike mouse skin, where gammadelta T cells dominate, normal human skin contains resident alphabeta T cells that get sequenced too, which complicates analysis of the scalp TCR repertoire. Lesional scalp, especially in alopecia totalis/universalis, showed higher clonality and more expanded CD8+ clones than normal scalp, suggesting antigenic drive.

Note on this clone: Its target antigen remains unknown. Base-call qualities are not available, and no considerably larger clone is one nucleotide away.

The sample's time point, from its label and the paper: baseline before oral tofacitinib. Lesional scalp punch biopsies and peripheral blood were collected from alopecia areata patients. PBMCs were isolated by density centrifugation and stained for CD3, CD4 and CD8, after which CD4+ and CD8+ T cells were sorted on a FACSAria. The library was built by means of the immunoSEQ multiplex PCR assay. RNA was extracted from all samples and reverse transcribed into cDNA as template for TCR sequencing. First-strand cDNA was synthesized using SuperScript III with a 2:1 mix of oligo-dT and random hexamers. A synthetic immune receptor repertoire was used to gauge amplification bias, and whatever bias remained was removed computationally. On the authors' methods: Raw reads were preprocessed to remove errors, and CDR3 was defined according to IMGT conventions as the region from the conserved cysteine to phenylalanine. Clonality was calculated as 1 minus Shannon entropy normalized by log2 of the number of productive unique TCRs. Whether each scalp clone was CD4 or CD8 was inferred by checking scalp TCRbeta sequences against the CD4 and CD8 repertoires from sorted blood. TCRdb's version of the immuneACCESS table is confined to in-frame rearrangements and falls short of the full clone set. An unresolved V gene accounts for under half of the shortfall where checked; the remainder is of unknown origin. That table supplies the V and J calls and clone size; D and trimming were determined from the DNA. The sample table holds just over 150,000 clones, of which 40% to 60% were seen once. Jointly, the top ten make up around 19% of the sample.

The specimen comprised CD8+ T cells sorted from blood, sampled at week 0. The clonotype comes from a human donor with alopecia areata.

The CDR3 loop reads CATRGQTHPYEQYF. The DNA sequence reads TGTGCCACCAGAGGACAGACCCACCCCTACGAGCAGTACTTC. The rearrangement joined TRBV27 to TRBJ2-7; the D gene is possibly TRBD1, with 6 bases matching. There are 14 amino acids in the CDR3, from cysteine to phenylalanine inclusive. The DNA shown is the 42-base CDR3, in frame from base 1. V was cut back by 10 bases and J by 2 bases, leaving a gap of 18 bases between them. The germline V gene encodes CDR1 MNHEY and CDR2 SMNVEV (reference sequence).